This TCR beta chain was documented in a study of cytomegalovirus exposure and HLA in healthy donors (dated by TCRdb to about 2017). Context from the whole study: According to an earlier analysis of around 600 of the donors, roughly 180 million T cells yielded roughly 110 million unique TCR beta sequences and about 300 Gb of sequence data. Rather than drawing on any new phenotypic data, the later analysis identified candidate immune exposures from TCR beta sequences and the way those sequences occurred across donors. Every discovery cohort repertoire had been produced on one sequencing platform. Across some 400 genotyped donors of the cohort, an average of about 250,000 unique TCR beta nucleotide sequences per donor were sequenced, and roughly a sixth of those sequences were non-productive. An early release that covered 640 HLA-typed donors contained approximately 290 gigabases of sequencing data and 85 million to 100 million unique TCR sequences. The number of typed donors differed by locus: roughly 629-630 for A, B, C, DRB1 and DQB1; 500 to 550 for DQA1; 600 to 610 for DPA1; and 400 to 480 for DPB1. Along with the approximately 700-subject first cohort, a separate validation cohort of over a hundred different subjects was used. Four to six DR-DQ haplotypes were handled as single units for association and clustering because linkage in the cohort was strong. Donor age, sex, ethnicity and CMV serostatus were collected together with the repertoire data. An earlier analysis of some 600 of the donors applied high-throughput TCR beta sequencing to assess whether each TCR beta V gene segment acted as functional or pseudogenic. In a later genetic analysis, genome-wide SNP genotypes for about three fifths of the roughly 670 donors were used, and that subset was treated as a discovery cohort. High-throughput TCR immunosequencing, statistical association of individual TCRs with disease status, and machine learning were combined to predict cytomegalovirus infection status. Of the roughly 410 genotyped donors, 70% to 90% were placed in the genetic ancestry cluster associated with self-reported Caucasian donors. The T cell repertoires of 666 subjects were profiled by immunosequencing and related to cytomegalovirus serostatus. A later analysis re-examined previously published TCR beta repertoires from 600 to 700 donors and added high-resolution HLA genotyping to investigate patterns of TCR occurrence. The study was designed to test whether signatures of past pathogen exposure could be identified by cataloging public T cell receptors. HLA typing included class I and class II loci at four-digit resolution.

V and J are trimmed by 4 bases and 4 bases, and the gene matches miss 5 bases of the junction. The CDR3 holds 15 amino acids from the cysteine to the phenylalanine. Only the CDR3 portion is preserved as DNA: 45 bases, with reading frame beginning at the first base. CDR1 LGHNA and CDR2 YSLEER are derived from the germline V gene. A remark on this clone: Its target antigen remains unknown. No per-base quality is available; no much larger clone lies one base away. This specimen includes other DNA sequences encoding the same CDR3.

Library preparation employed the immunoSEQ multiplex PCR assay. A mixture of 60 forward primers for TCR Vbeta segments and 13 reverse primers for TCR Jbeta segments was used in the multiplex PCR. Amplification of the CDR3 region of rearranged TCR beta genes was performed with a multiplex PCR assay on genomic DNA. On the Illumina HiSeq System, the amplified TCR beta libraries were sequenced as 87-base-pair reads. As for the original processing: In a later analysis, some 80 million unique TCR beta chains were counted across the approximately 620 repertoires, and roughly 11 million of these chains were shared by at least two donors. Raw reads were error-corrected and collapsed into unique sequences with a nearest-neighbor algorithm that merged closely related sequences to remove PCR and sequencing errors. CDR3 sequences were aligned to IMGT reference sequences to assign V, D and J gene segments. For a sequence to be retained, at least a six-nucleotide match to both a V gene segment and a J gene segment was required. Rearrangements were classified as productive when the CDR3 lacked stop codons and remained in frame with V and J, and all other rearrangements were classified as non-productive. CDR3 was defined by IMGT convention, running from the second conserved V-encoded cysteine to the conserved J-encoded phenylalanine. In an earlier analysis of approximately 500 of the donors, sequences lacking an unambiguous match to a single V gene segment were excluded. An earlier analysis of fewer than 650 of the donors classified V segments as functional when productive rearrangements were above 56.7% and as segregating when the standard deviation between donors was above 5%. A statistical classification framework was built for diagnosing cytomegalovirus status from the catalog of TCR beta chain sequences. A later analysis assigned V and J genes by comparing TCR nucleotide sequences with IMGT/GENE-DB human TR gene sequences. A later analysis assigned CDR3 sequences and most-parsimonious VDJ recombination scenarios with the TCRdist pipeline. In a later analysis, every TCR beta chain was defined by the combination of its CDR3 amino acid sequence and its V-gene family, and reads without a unique V-gene family were dropped. A later analysis removed roughly 590 highly shared, low-generation-probability nucleotide sequences to deal with suspected cross-contamination and a sequencing artifact. In a later analysis, a clonal expansion index for each public chain was calculated from normalized within-repertoire ranks of inferred template counts. A later analysis computed generation probabilities with a VDJ recombination model fitted to out-of-frame rearrangements, and checked the results against IGoR. In a later analysis, TCR-TCR, TCR-HLA and TCR-CMV co-occurrence was scored with hypergeometric tests, and a repertoire-size bias correction was applied to TCR pairs. To estimate false discovery rates, a later analysis permuted the HLA or CMV assignments 20 times. In a later analysis, co-occurring TCRs were grouped using DBSCAN, and TCRdist sequence similarity was added for clustering within HLA-allele-positive subsets. For co-occurrence clustering, repertoires with fewer than 30,000 or more than 120,000 public chains were excluded, along with 4 to 6 repertoires with anomalous nucleotide sharing. TCRdb provides this immuneACCESS table in a form limited to in-frame rearrangements. Some clones are lacking; in checked studies, under half of them reflect an unresolved V gene, and why the rest are absent is not known. Clone size and V and J calls were adopted from that table, with D and trimming inferred from the DNA. This sample is represented by some 120,000 clones; 74% of them were singletons. Less than 5% of the sample is held by the ten biggest clonotypes.

The cohort comprised fewer than 700 healthy bone marrow donors. At the time of sampling, every cohort member was nominally healthy, though immune exposures that went unrecorded were likely present. The donor tested CMV seropositive and was one of the 289 seropositive cohort members. A peripheral blood sample was provided by each donor, and peripheral blood mononuclear cells were used for TCR beta sequencing. Genomic DNA was extracted from the blood cell samples with the Qiagen DNeasy Blood Extraction Kit. Overall study outcomes, separate from this receptor: In a later genetic analysis, fewer N-insertions in productive TCRs were reported among donors in an Asian-associated ancestry cluster than the roughly 640-donor mean. Three of the identified cytomegalovirus-associated TCR beta chains were confirmed in vitro to be specific for cytomegalovirus antigens. Most TCR sequences were seen in very few donors, while some public TCRs were found in many individuals. When HLA alleles, especially DR and DQ, strongly co-occurred, TCR associations were difficult to assign to individual alleles. HLA typing was unavailable for some donors at each locus, so association tests used only the typed subset. The authors suggested that the approach could potentially be generalized to other disease states and immunological phenotypes. A further reported finding was that TCR beta sequences accurately predicted the HLA-A and HLA-B alleles for most subjects in the first cohort. Correlated functional status among segregating V segments might be attributable to linkage disequilibrium, but an unknown experimental factor could not be ruled out. Immune exposure information for the cohort was limited to CMV serostatus. In this cohort, only TCR beta chains were sequenced, and detectable features were limited by the absence of alpha or paired-chain data. An earlier analysis of approximately 600 of the donors showed that most TCR beta V segments appeared in productive rearrangements either about 87% or about 30% of the time, which broadly matched IMGT annotations. A later analysis found that most CMV-associated TCR beta chains appeared HLA-restricted, with HLA associations seemingly driven largely by CMV exposure. The classifier was reported to diagnose cytomegalovirus status with high specificity and sensitivity in both the original and validation cohorts. A cluster of highly shared sequence variants was judged likely to represent a technical artifact of the sequencing pipeline. In a later analysis, around 17,000 TCR beta sequences were associated with specific HLA alleles at a false discovery rate of 0.05. In a later genetic analysis, a missense DCLRE1C variant was associated with V-gene and J-gene trimming of TCR beta chains, and the association was replicated in an independent cohort. Some IMGT-functional V segments, including TRBV6-2 and TRBV6-3, could not be distinguished by the 87-base-pair reads and were therefore excluded. The study listed 164 TCR beta chains as associated with cytomegalovirus. Because counts were too low, approximately 15 rarely observed V segments, including chromosome 9 orphons, were excluded from the earlier analysis of 587 of the donors. A later analysis found that TCR association rates varied across HLA loci, with DRB1 alleles showing the most associated TCRs and HLA-C alleles the fewest. In a later analysis, several top co-occurrence clusters were reported to appear linked to parvovirus B19, influenza, CMV and Epstein-Barr virus. The presence/absence analyses assumed that sequencing depth was roughly uniform across donors, and that assumption may not be true. Compared with equally common non-associated chains, HLA-associated TCR beta chains in a later analysis were more clonally expanded and had lower generation probabilities.

Material: PBMCs. The receptor chain draws on TRBV4-3 and TRBJ2-1; the junction holds 9 bases that match TRBD1. This receptor was identified in a woman in her forties or fifties in good health and CMV-seropositive. The CDR3 amino acid sequence is: CASSPDRGGYNEQFF. The DNA sequence follows: TGCGCCAGCAGCCCTGACAGGGGGGGGTACAATGAGCAGTTCTTC.